Below, 11 T cell receptor beta chains from the same sample are listed, as sequenced in a study of Graves' ophthalmopathy and Graves' hyperthyroidism. Amplification targeted the TCR beta CDR3 regions, with RNA transcripts as the source material. HTBI primers were employed in first-round RT-PCR, then a second-round multiplex PCR followed. TCRdb itself ran the multiplex PCR reads through MiXCR, one entry per CDR3 protein. This table holds about 640,000 distinct CDR3 sequences, roughly 39% found once. Sequenced material: peripheral blood. These TCRs come from an adult man with Graves' ophthalmopathy.

In its sample, this clonotype was seen many times. This rearrangement joins TRBV20-1 to TRBJ2-7; D is unresolved. Germline V gene sequence: CDR1 DFQATT, CDR2 SNEGSKA (reference sequence). Trimming removed 3 bases from V and 4 bases from J, with 7 bases in between. This CDR3 is 11 amino acids long. CDR3 bases: TGCAGTGCTAGTCCGCGGTACGAGCAGTACTTC. This gives the protein CSASPRYEQYF.

The chain recombines TRBV6-6 with TRBJ2-5; TRBD2 might be the D (6 bases). The CDR3 spans 13 residues. Per germline, CDR1 MNHNY and CDR2 SVGAGI (reference sequence). The V end was cut by 4 bases, the J end by 6 bases, with 12 bases between. The CDR3 sequence: CASSLGRGQTQYF. The CDR3 coding sequence is TGTGCCAGCAGTTTAGGGCGGGGTCAGACCCAGTACTTC.

The gene calls are TRBV2 and TRBJ2-5, with 9 bases identical to TRBD2. Germline trimming cut 2 bases from V and 1 base from J; bases unmatched to any gene: 8. In germline, CDR1 is SNHLY, CDR2 FYNNEI. The CDR3 spans 17 residues. CDR3 in DNA: TGTGCCAGCAGTGAACGGCTAGCGGGGACAACCCAAGAGACCCAGTACTTC. This sequence encodes CASSERLAGTTQETQYF.

This clonotype was found many times. The genes are TRBV7-9 and TRBJ2-7; D tentatively reads TRBD1 or TRBD2 (5 bases each). The germline CDR1 and CDR2 sequences are SEHNR and FQNEAQ (reference sequence). With 2 bases removed from V and 4 bases from J, the gap between germline ends came to 12 bases. This CDR3 is built from 14 residues. The CDR3 is CASSLRGVDYEQYF. The CDR3 DNA reads TGTGCCAGCAGCTTACGAGGGGTCGATTACGAGCAGTACTTC. Combining the CDR3 with reference TRBV7-9 and TRBJ2-7 gives the whole variable domain DTGVSQNPRHKITKRGQNVTFRCDPISEHNRLYWYRQTLGQGPEFLTYFQNEAQLEKSRLLSDRFSAERPKGSFSTLEIQRTEQGDSAMYLCASSLRGVDYEQYFGPGTRLTVT.

At least ten counts were recorded for this clonotype. V and J are TRBV15 and TRBJ1-4; D not resolved. This CDR3 spans 17 amino acids. CDR1 is LNHNV, CDR2 YYDKDF, per germline (reference sequence). Trimming pared 3 bases from V and 6 bases from J, leaving 20 bases between. The CDR3 reads CATSRRLVHTSYEKLFF. The DNA of the CDR3 is TGTGCCACCAGCAGGCGACTCGTACACACCTCTTATGAAAAACTGTTTTTT.

This clonotype was seen only once. V and J are TRBV29-1 and TRBJ2-7; TRBD2 might be the D (6 bases). Trimming took 8 bases from V and 3 from J, leaving 17 bases between them. Germline lookup yields CDR1 SQVTM and CDR2 ANQGSEA. The CDR3 runs 13 residues. The DNA for the CDR3 is TGCAGCAGTTTGGGGCAGGGAGGCTACGAGCAGTACTTC. Residues: CSSLGQGGYEQYF.

This chain connects TRBV7-2 to TRBJ1-2, with TRBD1 as a possible D gene (5 bases). Deletions cut 8 bases from V and 5 bases from J, with 9 bases between. The germline CDR1 and CDR2 sequences are SGHTA and FQGNSA. The CDR3 consists of 11 residues. CDR3 in amino acids: CASARGYGYTF. The CDR3, as DNA: TGTGCCAGCGCCCGGGGGTATGGCTACACCTTC.

This clonotype occurred many times. V is TRBV19 and J is TRBJ1-3; D remains ambiguous. Germline V gives CDR1 LNHDA, CDR2 SQIVND (reference sequence). This CDR3 spans 15 amino acids. Trimming removed 9 bases from V and 1 base from J, with 16 bases in between. The CDR3 reads CASSSPVGSGNTIYF. CDR3 sequence (DNA): TGTGCCAGCTCTTCCCCTGTGGGTTCTGGAAACACCATATATTTT.

The chain carries TRBV7-6 and TRBJ2-7; 8 bases map to TRBD2. The CDR3 runs 15 residues. V was pared by 5 bases and J by 6 bases, with 12 bases of the junction left unmatched. Looked up from germline, CDR1 is SGHVS and CDR2 is FNYEAQ. The CDR3 is CASSPGGGASLEQYF. The DNA for the CDR3 is TGTGCCAGCAGCCCCGGGGGGGGGGCAAGCCTCGAGCAGTACTTC. Full variable domain (outside the CDR3, taken from reference TRBV7-6 and TRBJ2-7): GAGVSQSPRYKVTKRGQDVALRCDPISGHVSLYWYRQALGQGPEFLTYFNYEAQQDKSGLPNDRFSAERPEGSISTLTIQRTEQRDSAMYRCASSPGGGASLEQYFGPGTRLTVT.

The chain employs TRBV29-1 and TRBJ2-6, with 8 bases aligning to TRBD1. In germline, CDR1 is SQVTM, CDR2 ANQGSEA. The CDR3 is 15 amino acids. CDR3 protein: CSGQGPYSGANVLTF. The CDR3 nucleotides are TGCAGTGGACAGGGACCCTACTCTGGGGCCAACGTCCTGACTTTC.

V usage is TRBV14 and J usage is TRBJ1-3; 8 nucleotides align to TRBD1. CDR1 SGHDN and CDR2 FVKESK come from the germline V gene. The CDR3 length is 13 residues. The junction had 5 bases not matched to a gene; V was cut back by 6 bases and J by 7 bases. The CDR3 sequence: CASSLWTGNTIYF. CDR3 sequence (DNA): TGTGCCAGCAGTCTTTGGACAGGGAACACCATATATTTT.